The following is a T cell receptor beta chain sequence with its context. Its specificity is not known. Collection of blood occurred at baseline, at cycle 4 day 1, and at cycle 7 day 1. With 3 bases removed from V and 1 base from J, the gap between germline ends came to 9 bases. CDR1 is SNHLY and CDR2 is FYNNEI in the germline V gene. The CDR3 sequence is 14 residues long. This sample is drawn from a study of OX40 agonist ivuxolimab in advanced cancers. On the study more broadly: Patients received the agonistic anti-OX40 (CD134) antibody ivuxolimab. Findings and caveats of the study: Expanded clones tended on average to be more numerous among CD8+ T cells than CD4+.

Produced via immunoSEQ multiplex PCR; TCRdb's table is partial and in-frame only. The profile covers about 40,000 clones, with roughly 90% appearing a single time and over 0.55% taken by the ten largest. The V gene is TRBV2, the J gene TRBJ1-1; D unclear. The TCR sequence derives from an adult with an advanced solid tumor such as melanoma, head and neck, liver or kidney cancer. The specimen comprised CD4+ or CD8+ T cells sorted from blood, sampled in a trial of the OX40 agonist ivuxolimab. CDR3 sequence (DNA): TGTGCCAGCAGTGATCGGGCGGGGAACACTGAAGCTTTCTTT. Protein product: CASSDRAGNTEAFF.